This T cell receptor (beta chain) emerged from a study of neurological immune-mediated disorders. Using its own MiXCR run on the 5' RACE reads, TCRdb lists one record per CDR3 protein. The table includes about 48,000 distinct CDR3 sequences, about 12% detected once. Time point in this sample: longitudinal time-point 3. Trimming left V 4 bases short and J 5 bases short, with 12 bases between. This CDR3 spans 14 amino acids. Germline CDR1 ENHRY, CDR2 SYGVKD. This clonotype was seen repeatedly, ten times or more. The chain links TRBV10-3 to TRBJ1-5, with D hard to call. The sequenced material came from PBMCs. This clonotype originated in a male donor with HTLV-1-associated myelopathy (HAM/TSP). In DNA, the CDR3 is TGTGCCATCAGTGTAGGTATTGGGGATCAGCCCCAGCATTTT. Translating it yields CAISVGIGDQPQHF.